Below, 23 T cell receptor beta chains from the same sample are listed, as sequenced in a study of T cells in Graves' hyperthyroidism and ophthalmopathy. TCR beta CDR3 regions were amplified from RNA. The HTBI primer set served for first-round RT-PCR of the TCR CDR3. TCRdb re-derived calls from the multiplex PCR reads in MiXCR, one entry per CDR3 protein. The sample lists about 200,000 distinct CDR3 sequences; about a sixth were seen once. The sequenced sample consisted of blood. The receptors stem from a woman aged 50 to 60 with Graves' hyperthyroidism.

This clonotype was detected only once. The rearrangement joins TRBV5-1 to TRBJ1-1, with TRBD1 matching 7 bases. The J segment lost 4 bases and the V segment lost 0 bases, leaving 9 bases of the junction unmatched. Looked up from germline, CDR1 is SGHRS and CDR2 is YFSETQ. There are 16 residues in the CDR3. Here the CDR3 reads CASSLDRGLLITEAFF. For the CDR3, the DNA is TGCGCCAGCAGCTTGGACAGGGGCCTTCTAATCACTGAAGCTTTCTTT.

This clonotype was observed at least ten times. The chain combines TRBV10-2 with TRBJ2-1; D is tentatively TRBD1 or TRBD2 (5 bases each). Trimming cost V 6 bases and J 3 bases, with 12 bases left between them. The length of the CDR3 is 14 residues. The germline V gene has CDR1 WSHSY and CDR2 SAAADI. The chain's CDR3 is CASRDLGDYNEQFF. CDR3 DNA: TGCGCCAGCAGAGACCTGGGGGACTACAATGAGCAGTTCTTC.

This chain joins TRBV18 and TRBJ1-1; D is uncertain. V was shortened by 3 bases and J by 7 bases, with 12 bases between the two germline ends. The CDR3 covers 13 residues. Per germline, CDR1 KGHSH and CDR2 LQKENI. The CDR3 nucleotides are TGTGCCAGCTCACCCCTGTCTCAGTATGAAGCTTTCTTT. Its translation: CASSPLSQYEAFF.

This chain links TRBV7-9 with TRBJ1-3; the D is unclear. The germline V and J ends were trimmed by 4 bases and 0 bases, with 16 bases remaining between them. The CDR3 extends over 17 amino acids. Germline CDR1 reads SEHNR; CDR2 reads FQNEAQ (reference sequence). The CDR3 here is CASSSFWLESSGNTIYF. The CDR3 DNA reads TGTGCCAGCAGCTCCTTCTGGTTGGAGAGCTCTGGAAACACCATATATTTT.

This clonotype was observed a handful of times. A junction boundary mismatches the germline segment, possibly from a read error. The genes are TRBV19 and TRBJ2-1; perhaps TRBD2 as D (5 bases). Germline V gene sequence: CDR1 LNHDA, CDR2 SQIVND (reference sequence). The CDR3 loop spans 15 amino acids. The CDR3, as DNA: TGTGCCAGTAGTAATAGCGCACTCTCCTACGATGAGCAGTTCTTC. Its protein product is CASSNSALSYDEQFF.

This clonotype was detected a few times. The chain uses TRBV27 and TRBJ2-5; the match to TRBD1 covers 8 bases. Germline V lookup: CDR1 MNHEY, CDR2 SMNVEV (reference sequence). The junction had 4 bases not matched to a gene; V was cut back by 8 bases and J by 2 bases. The CDR3 sequence is 13 residues long. CDR3 residues: CASGQGYQETQYF. CDR3 DNA: TGTGCCAGCGGACAGGGCTATCAAGAGACCCAGTACTTC.

The chain recombines TRBV4-1 with TRBJ1-2; TRBD1 might be the D (5 bases). The germline gives CDR1 MGHRA, CDR2 YSYEKL. With 2 bases removed from V and 3 bases from J, the gap between germline ends came to 16 bases. This CDR3 contains 16 residues. The CDR3 DNA reads as TGCGCCAGCAGCCAATCCGAGCTCACGGGGGACTATGGCTACACCTTC. Amino acids: CASSQSELTGDYGYTF.

Here the CDR3 reads CASSSEGSKDEQYF. The CDR3 DNA follows: TGTGCCAGCAGCTCGGAAGGTAGTAAGGACGAGCAGTACTTC. The gene calls are TRBV5-4 and TRBJ2-7; D call uncertain. The CDR3 runs to 14 residues. Germline V gene lookup returns CDR1 SGHNT and CDR2 YYREEE (reference sequence). V lost 3 bases and J 5 bases, leaving 15 bases between the germline ends.

This clonotype appeared once. The chain carries TRBV20-1 and TRBJ1-1; D is possibly TRBD1 (5 bases). Germline loops: CDR1 DFQATT, CDR2 SNEGSKA (reference sequence). The CDR3 spans 12 residues. Trimming cost V 3 bases and J 6 bases, with 11 bases left between them. CDR3 protein: CSARVPGAEAFF. In DNA form, the CDR3 reads TGCAGTGCTAGGGTTCCGGGGGCTGAAGCTTTCTTT.

This clonotype has a handful of counts. The V call is TRBV25-1, the J call TRBJ2-3; D call uncertain. The germline CDR1 and CDR2 sequences are MGHDK and SYGVNS. The CDR3 is 14 amino acids. The V and J ends lost 3 bases and 5 bases respectively, with 12 bases between them. CDR3 DNA: TGTGCCAGCAGTGATTTGGTTGGGGAAGATACGCAGTATTTT. Translating gives CASSDLVGEDTQYF.

At least ten counts were recorded for this clonotype. This chain links TRBV20-1 with TRBJ2-7; 9 bases are a match to TRBD2. After removal of 7 bases from V and 4 bases from J, the junction contained 8 bases not matched to a gene. The CDR3 totals 13 residues. In germline, CDR1 is DFQATT, CDR2 SNEGSKA (reference sequence). The CDR3 sequence: CSGLGAGGYEQYF. The DNA of the CDR3 is TGCAGTGGTCTTGGGGCGGGAGGGTACGAGCAGTACTTC.

This clonotype has just a few counts. The chain recombines TRBV9 with TRBJ2-3; TRBD1 agrees at 7 bases. Looked up from germline, CDR1 is SGDLS and CDR2 is YYNGEE. This CDR3 has 13 amino acids. V gave up 8 bases and J gave up 5 bases; unmatched junction bases: 8. The CDR3 DNA is TGTGCCAGTCAGAGGGGGCATGGAGATACGCAGTATTTT. Protein: CASQRGHGDTQYF.

This clonotype was counted only a few times. This sequence joins TRBV7-6 and TRBJ2-1; D not resolved. V was pared by 5 bases and J by 6 bases, with 11 bases between. The CDR3 loop spans 13 amino acids. Germline values: CDR1 SGHVS, CDR2 FNYEAQ. In DNA form, the CDR3 reads TGTGCCAGCAGCCCCGGGCAACTCAATGAGCAGTTCTTC. Translating gives CASSPGQLNEQFF.

In its sample, this clonotype was seen many times. For the CDR3, the DNA is TGCGCCAGCAGCTGGGGGGATAGCAATCAGCCCCAGCATTTT. Translating gives CASSWGDSNQPQHF. The chain employs TRBV5-1 and TRBJ1-5; D may be TRBD1 (5 bases). V was clipped by 3 bases and J by 0 bases, with 7 bases between them. The CDR3 is 14 residues long. CDR1 and CDR2 (germline): SGHRS, YFSETQ. The full variable domain, rest sourced from reference TRBV5-1 and TRBJ1-5, is KAGVTQTPRYLIKTRGQQVTLSCSPISGHRSVSWYQQTPGQGLQFLFEYFSETQRNKGNFPGRFSGRQFSNSRSEMNVSTLELGDSALYLCASSWGDSNQPQHFGDGTRLSIL.

This clonotype was seen repeatedly, ten times or more. In DNA, the CDR3 is TGCGCCAGCAGCCAAGGGCTGGGTTCGCAGGGGGCAAGGCAGCCCCAGCATTTT. Translating gives CASSQGLGSQGARQPQHF. The chain couples TRBV4-1 to TRBJ1-5; the match to TRBD1 covers 8 bases. CDR3 size: 18 residues. Trimming removed 1 base from V and 7 bases from J; junction bases left unmatched: 15. Germline loops: CDR1 MGHRA, CDR2 YSYEKL.

The chain is built from TRBV5-1 and TRBJ2-5; possible D gene TRBD2, 6 bases. Trimming left V 3 bases short and J 2 bases short, with 14 bases between. CDR3 size: 15 residues. From germline, CDR1 is SGHRS and CDR2 YFSETQ. The CDR3, as DNA: TGCGCCAGCAGCTCGGGCCCTGGGGGGCAAGAGACCCAGTACTTC. Its translation is CASSSGPGGQETQYF. The full variable domain, in which reference TRBV5-1 and TRBJ2-5 provide the parts outside the CDR3, is KAGVTQTPRYLIKTRGQQVTLSCSPISGHRSVSWYQQTPGQGLQFLFEYFSETQRNKGNFPGRFSGRQFSNSRSEMNVSTLELGDSALYLCASSSGPGGQETQYFGPGTRLLVL.

This chain links TRBV11-2 with TRBJ2-1; the D gene is possibly TRBD1 (5 bases). CDR3 length: 17 amino acids. Germline V gene data show CDR1 as SGHAT and CDR2 as FQNNGV. V was cut by 5 bases and J by 0 bases, with 17 bases left in between. CDR3 in DNA: TGTGCCAGCAGCCGAATGGGGCGGCAGAACTCCTACAATGAGCAGTTCTTC. It specifies CASSRMGRQNSYNEQFF.

This clonotype was seen at least ten times. The rearrangement uses TRBV7-2 and TRBJ2-3; no clear D. Per the germline V gene, CDR1 is SGHTA and CDR2 is FQGNSA. The V end was cut by 6 bases, the J end by 2 bases, with 6 bases between. The CDR3 extends over 12 amino acids. CDR3 sequence (DNA): TGTGCCAGCAGACATAACACAGATACGCAGTATTTT. Translated: CASRHNTDTQYF.

This clonotype has a count of ten or more. This chain links TRBV12-3 or TRBV12-4 with TRBJ2-1, with 10 positions matching TRBD1. With 6 bases clipped from V and 6 bases from J, the junction kept 5 bases outside the gene matches. This CDR3 is 14 amino acids long. CDR3 nucleotides: TGTGCCAGCAGCGTTAGGACAGGGGGCAATGAGCAGTTCTTC. Amino acids: CASSVRTGGNEQFF.

This clonotype came up many times. The CDR3 sequence: CASSLEAGNQPQHF. For the CDR3, the DNA is TGTGCCAGCAGCTTAGAGGCGGGCAATCAGCCCCAGCATTTT. The chain is built from TRBV7-2 and TRBJ1-5; D gene uncertain. This CDR3 is built from 14 residues. The ends were cut back, 1 base at V and 2 bases at J, with 6 bases in the middle. Germline lookup yields CDR1 SGHTA and CDR2 FQGNSA.

This clonotype was observed many times. The chain employs TRBV5-1 and TRBJ2-7, with TRBD1 matching 8 bases. The CDR3 loop spans 14 amino acids. Trimming took 4 bases from V and 6 from J; bases not matched to a gene: 9. The germline V gene has CDR1 SGHRS and CDR2 YFSETQ. The CDR3 nucleotides read TGCGCCAGCAGCCTCGGACAGGGAATCTTCGAGCAGTACTTC. It specifies CASSLGQGIFEQYF.

This clonotype turned up a few times. The V and J genes are TRBV24-1 and TRBJ2-1, with 12 bases aligning to TRBD2. The CDR3 is made up of 17 amino acids. Unmatched junction bases numbered 9, after V lost 4 bases and J lost 6 bases. CDR1 is KGHDR, CDR2 SFDVKD, per germline. The CDR3: CATSDHLRLAGANEQFF. DNA for the CDR3: TGTGCCACCAGTGACCACCTCCGACTAGCGGGAGCCAATGAGCAGTTCTTC.

This clonotype was seen many times. The chain has TRBV28 and TRBJ2-5; either TRBD1 or TRBD2 may supply D (5 bases each). With 7 bases removed from V and 5 bases from J, the gap between germline ends came to 14 bases. Germline-derived CDR1 and CDR2 are MDHEN and SYDVKM. This CDR3 contains 13 residues. CDR3 nucleotide sequence: TGTGCCAGCAAAGAGAGGGGTTTCGAGACCCAGTACTTC. It specifies CASKERGFETQYF.